Listed below are T cell receptor beta chains from one sample, sequenced in a study of OX40 agonist ivuxolimab in advanced cancers. Assay used: immunoSEQ multiplex PCR; TCRdb lists only in-frame clones, some missing. Among 20,000 to 25,000 clones listed, under 90% were seen once. This material consisted of CD4+ or CD8+ T cells sorted from blood, taken in a trial of the OX40 agonist ivuxolimab. The source of these receptors is an adult with an advanced solid tumor such as melanoma, head and neck, liver or kidney cancer. The CDR3 runs from the conserved cysteine through the conserved F or W. A D gene is named only where the DNA matches it firmly. Some rows mark clone size as missing; the rest say once, few, many or name a class of expanded clone.

D: NA
J: TRBJ2-2
size: NA
V: TRBV7-9
DNA: TGTGCCAGCAGCATAATGTCCGGGGAGCTGTTTTTT
CDR3: CASSIMSGELFF

D: TRBD1
J: TRBJ1-1
size: NA
V: TRBV7-9
DNA: TGTGCCAGCAGCATAAGGACAGGGGGTGCTATGAACACTGAAGCTTTCTTT
CDR3: CASSIRTGGAMNTEAFF

D: NA
J: TRBJ2-3
size: once
V: TRBV4-1
DNA: TGCGCCAGCAGCCAAGTCTCCTCCGATACGCAGTATTTT
CDR3: CASSQVSSDTQYF

D: NA
J: TRBJ2-7
size: NA
V: TRBV6-5
DNA: TGTGCCAGCGGCCCTAGTCGCGAGCAGTACTTC
CDR3: CASGPSREQYF

D: NA
J: TRBJ2-5
size: NA
V: TRBV7-2
DNA: TGTGCCAGCAGCTTAATACCCAGCCGCCAAGAGACCCAGTACTTC
CDR3: CASSLIPSRQETQYF

D: NA
J: TRBJ2-5
size: NA
V: TRBV4-1
DNA: TGCGCCAGCAGCCCCAGGGGGGCAGACCAAGAGACCCAGTACTTC
CDR3: CASSPRGADQETQYF

D: TRBD1
J: TRBJ1-5
size: NA
V: TRBV18
DNA: TGTGCCAGCTCACCGTCGAAGGGGGCTCGTCTAGGGAGTCAGCCCCAGCATTTT
CDR3: CASSPSKGARLGSQPQHF

D: NA
J: TRBJ1-2
size: NA
V: TRBV6-5
DNA: TGTGCCAGCAGTTACGGCGGACAGATCTATGGCTACACCTTC
CDR3: CASSYGGQIYGYTF

D: NA
J: TRBJ2-6
size: few
V: TRBV28
DNA: TGTGCCAGCAGTTTATGGACGTCCTCAGTCTCTGGGGCCAACGTCCTGACTTTC
CDR3: CASSLWTSSVSGANVLTF

D: NA
J: TRBJ1-2
size: NA
V: TRBV10-3
DNA: TGTGCCATCAGTGAGCAGGTCGGCTACACCTTC
CDR3: CAISEQVGYTF

D: NA
J: TRBJ2-1
size: few
V: TRBV7-9
DNA: TGTGCCAGCAGCGAGTTGAGACTAGACCAAAATGAGCAGTTCTTC
CDR3: CASSELRLDQNEQFF

D: NA
J: TRBJ1-5
size: NA
V: TRBV19
DNA: TGTGCCAGTAGTATAGCCGGGGTGAATCAGCCCCAGCATTTT
CDR3: CASSIAGVNQPQHF

D: NA
J: TRBJ1-5
size: NA
V: TRBV6-1
DNA: TGTGCCAGCAGTAAAGACCCCTCGGGTCAGCCCCAGCATTTT
CDR3: CASSKDPSGQPQHF

D: TRBD2
J: TRBJ2-2
size: NA
V: TRBV11-2
DNA: TGTGCCAGCCAGCTTTGGTCTAGCGGGGGGACCGGGGAGCTGTTTTTT
CDR3: CASQLWSSGGTGELFF

D: TRBD2
J: TRBJ2-1
size: NA
V: TRBV7-8
DNA: TGTGCCAGCAGCTTCATAGCGGGGGGGCCTTACAATGAGCAGTTCTTC
CDR3: CASSFIAGGPYNEQFF

D: NA
J: TRBJ1-4
size: NA
V: TRBV7-2
DNA: TGTGCCAGCAGCTTAGCCCCGACGTCTGCAACTAATGAAAAACTGTTTTTT
CDR3: CASSLAPTSATNEKLFF

D: NA
J: TRBJ2-7
size: once
V: TRBV6-5
DNA: TGTGCCAGCAGTTACTCGAGTTGGACCTACGAGCAGTACTTC
CDR3: CASSYSSWTYEQYF

D: NA
J: TRBJ1-2
size: once
V: TRBV6-5
DNA: TGTGCCAGCAGTTACTCCGGGCAAACCACATATGGCTACACCTTC
CDR3: CASSYSGQTTYGYTF

D: NA
J: TRBJ1-5
size: few
V: TRBV2
DNA: TGTGCCAGCAAACACGACAGTTTCAATCAGCCCCAGCATTTT
CDR3: CASKHDSFNQPQHF

D: NA
J: TRBJ1-1
size: medium-sized
V: TRBV27
DNA: TGTGCCAGCAGTTTTGACAAGGCCACTGAAGCTTTCTTT
CDR3: CASSFDKATEAFF

D: TRBD1
J: TRBJ1-1
size: NA
V: TRBV5-4
DNA: TGTGCCAGCGCACAGGGGGAGTCCGGCACTGAAGCTTTCTTT
CDR3: CASAQGESGTEAFF

D: NA
J: TRBJ2-2
size: once
V: TRBV9
DNA: TGTGCCAGCGTTTCAGACACCGGGGAGCTGTTTTTT
CDR3: CASVSDTGELFF

D: NA
J: TRBJ1-2
size: once
V: TRBV14
DNA: TGTGCCAGCAGCCAAGATGACGAACGGGACTATGGCTACACCTTC
CDR3: CASSQDDERDYGYTF

D: NA
J: TRBJ2-7
size: NA
V: TRBV4-3
DNA: TGCGCCAGCAGCCAAGGGACGGGACGGTCCTACGAGCAGTACTTC
CDR3: CASSQGTGRSYEQYF

D: NA
J: TRBJ2-3
size: NA
V: TRBV7-2
DNA: TGTGCCAGCAGCTTAGTCCTGGGTGGGTCGGCGGATACGCAGTATTTT
CDR3: CASSLVLGGSADTQYF

D: NA
J: TRBJ1-1
size: medium-sized
V: TRBV5-5
DNA: TGTGCCAGCAGCTTGAGCGGACTGACAAGCGTCACTGAAGCTTTCTTT
CDR3: CASSLSGLTSVTEAFF

D: NA
J: TRBJ1-2
size: NA
V: TRBV27
DNA: TGTGCCAGCAGTTTTGGCGAAGGCGGCTACACCTTC
CDR3: CASSFGEGGYTF

D: NA
J: TRBJ1-3
size: NA
V: TRBV13
DNA: TGTGCCAGCAGCCCCCGGGCTGGAAACACCATATATTTT
CDR3: CASSPRAGNTIYF

D: TRBD2
J: TRBJ2-1
size: once
V: TRBV27
DNA: TGTGCCAGCAGTTTTCGCGGGGGGGCCCAATCGGAGCAGTTCTTC
CDR3: CASSFRGGAQSEQFF

D: TRBD1
J: TRBJ2-2
size: NA
V: TRBV7-9
DNA: TGTGCCAGCAGCCATACAGGGGGCGATGCCGGGGAGCTGTTTTTT
CDR3: CASSHTGGDAGELFF

D: NA
J: TRBJ1-1
size: few
V: TRBV2
DNA: TGTGCCAGCAGAGAGGGAATGGCTGAAGCTTTCTTT
CDR3: CASREGMAEAFF

D: TRBD1
J: TRBJ1-1
size: NA
V: TRBV4-1
DNA: TGCGCCAGCAGCCAAGGGGCAGGGGGAGTGACTGAAGCTTTCTTT
CDR3: CASSQGAGGVTEAFF

D: TRBD2
J: TRBJ2-1
size: NA
V: TRBV5-6
DNA: TGTGCCAGCAGCTTGGACATAACTAGCGGGGGAGTTAATGAGCAGTTCTTC
CDR3: CASSLDITSGGVNEQFF

D: NA
J: TRBJ1-1
size: NA
V: TRBV28
DNA: TGTGCCAGCAGTTTATATTCGGGGGGCACTGAAGCTTTCTTT
CDR3: CASSLYSGGTEAFF

D: NA
J: TRBJ1-2
size: once
V: TRBV7-8
DNA: TGTGCCAGCAGCTTATGGGCCCTAGAGGGCAACTATGGCTACACCTTC
CDR3: CASSLWALEGNYGYTF

D: NA
J: TRBJ2-7
size: NA
V: TRBV27
DNA: TGTGCCAGCAGAGGAGGGAGCTCCTACGAGCAGTACTTC
CDR3: CASRGGSSYEQYF

D: NA
J: TRBJ2-1
size: NA
V: TRBV9
DNA: TGTGCCAGCAGCGTTCTCCCAGGCTCCTACAATGAGCAGTTCTTC
CDR3: CASSVLPGSYNEQFF

D: NA
J: TRBJ2-7
size: NA
V: TRBV28
DNA: TGTGCCAGCACCCCGGGGGGCTCTTACGAGCAGTACTTC
CDR3: CASTPGGSYEQYF

D: NA
J: TRBJ2-3
size: once
V: TRBV5-6
DNA: TGTGCCAGCAGCTTGGTAGATACGCAGTATTTT
CDR3: CASSLVDTQYF

D: TRBD2
J: TRBJ2-1
size: NA
V: TRBV7-9
DNA: TGTGCCAGCAGCTTATGGTGGGCGGGGGGTTACAATGAGCAGTTCTTC
CDR3: CASSLWWAGGYNEQFF

D: NA
J: TRBJ2-7
size: medium-sized
V: TRBV19
DNA: TGTGCCAGTAGTATCTTAATAGCGGAGTCATACGAGCAGTACTTC
CDR3: CASSILIAESYEQYF